This T cell receptor beta chain is from a study of Tregs in tolerant kidney transplant recipients. V was clipped by 4 bases and J by 5 bases, with 18 bases between them. Germline V gives CDR1 SGHRS, CDR2 YFSETQ. The CDR3 sequence is 15 residues long. Mixed chimerism was transient after nonmyeloablative marrow transplants from related graft donors. Regarding the study as a whole: Tregs expanded with activated donor B cells seemed most donor-specific. Antigen-driven expansion was suggested because donor-specific Tregs expanded more than all Tregs in tolerant patients.

Measured with immunoSEQ multiplex PCR; TCRdb has only the in-frame clones, and not every one. This sample has tens of thousands of clones, with roughly 93% found just once. A remark on this clone: Its antigen is still unknown.

The genes are TRBV5-1 and TRBJ2-5; D might be TRBD1 (6 bases). This clonotype was sampled from a human patient who received a combined kidney and bone marrow transplant. Certain T cells may be donor cells from the graft. Specimen: CD4+ T cells from blood (PBMCs), collected 12 months after the transplant. CDR3 coding DNA: TGCGCCAGCAGCCCCCGTACAGGGAAGGCGGAGACCCAGTACTTC. Translated: CASSPRTGKAETQYF.